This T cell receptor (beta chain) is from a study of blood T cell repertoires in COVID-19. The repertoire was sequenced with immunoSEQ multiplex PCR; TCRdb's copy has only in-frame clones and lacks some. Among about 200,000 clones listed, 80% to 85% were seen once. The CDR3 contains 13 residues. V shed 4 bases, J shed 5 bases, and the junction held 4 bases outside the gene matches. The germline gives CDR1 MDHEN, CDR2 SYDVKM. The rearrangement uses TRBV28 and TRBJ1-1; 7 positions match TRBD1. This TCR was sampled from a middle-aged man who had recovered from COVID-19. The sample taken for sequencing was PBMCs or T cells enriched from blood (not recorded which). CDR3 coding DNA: TGTGCCAGCAGTTCAGGACAGGAGACTGAAGCTTTCTTT. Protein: CASSSGQETEAFF.